Each of the 7 T cell receptor beta chains below was sequenced from the same sample in a study of blood T cells in healthy people across ages. Combining a sample-barcoded 5' primer with a J-beta primer mix, a second PCR ran for roughly 6 to 12 cycles. Each CDR3 protein is one row after TCRdb ran MiXCR on the 5' RACE reads. The sample has approximately 1.5 million distinct CDR3 sequences, 42% seen once. The sequenced sample consisted of blood. These receptors originate from a woman aged 18-29 years in good health.

The gene calls are TRBV6-6 and TRBJ2-3, with TRBD2 matching over 10 bases. V lost 2 bases, J lost 8 bases, and 10 bases stayed unmatched. CDR1 MNHNY and CDR2 SVGAGI come from the germline V gene (reference sequence). This CDR3 contains 16 residues. The CDR3 is CASSYLEAGGSGTQYF. The CDR3 DNA follows: TGTGCCAGCAGTTACCTGGAAGCGGGAGGGTCCGGTACGCAGTATTTT.

A note on this clonotype: This may stem from a read error, because a much larger clone lies one nucleotide away. The gene calls are TRBV29-1 and TRBJ2-5; weak D call: TRBD2 (6 bases). Germline values: CDR1 SQVTM, CDR2 ANQGSEA. This CDR3 spans 12 amino acids. CDR3 nucleotides: TGCAGCGTCCTAGCGACGCAAGAGACCCGGTACTTC. Translation: CSVLATQETRYF.

This clonotype was picked up a small number of times. This chain links TRBV7-2 with TRBJ2-3, with 9 bases identical to TRBD2. The CDR3 is 16 amino acids. Trimming cost V 0 bases and J 3 bases; bases outside gene matches: 4. Germline V gene sequence: CDR1 SGHTA, CDR2 FQGNSA. The CDR3 protein is CASSLAGGRGTDTQYF. CDR3 sequence (DNA): TGTGCCAGCAGCTTAGCTGGCGGGAGGGGGACAGATACGCAGTATTTT.

The rearrangement joins TRBV7-9 to TRBJ2-1; D unresolved. Germline values: CDR1 SEHNR, CDR2 FQNEAQ (reference sequence). CDR3 length equals 15 residues. V was shortened by 5 bases and J by 6 bases, with 17 bases between the two germline ends. The CDR3 nucleotides are TGTGCCAGCAGCGGTACGAGATGGGCCCTCAATGAGCAGTTCTTC. Its translation: CASSGTRWALNEQFF.

The chain combines TRBV2 with TRBJ1-3, with a possible D match to TRBD1 (5 bases). V lost 5 bases to trimming and J lost 4 bases, with 12 bases between them. Germline CDR1 reads SNHLY; CDR2 reads FYNNEI. The CDR3 consists of 14 residues. CDR3 loop: CASSLGESGNTIYF. The CDR3, as DNA: TGTGCCAGCAGTTTGGGGGAGAGCGGAAACACCATATATTTT.

The chain carries TRBV20-1 and TRBJ1-1; perhaps TRBD1 as D (6 bases). Germline lookup yields CDR1 DFQATT and CDR2 SNEGSKA (reference sequence). Trimming stripped 2 bases from V and 6 bases from J, with 16 bases between. This CDR3 region has 14 residues. DNA for the CDR3: TGCAGTGCTAGAAAACAGGGTCTACTCGCTGAAGCTTTCTTT. Protein product: CSARKQGLLAEAFF.

Notes on this clonotype: Its ends do not fully match the called genes, so a read error is possible. J is TRBJ2-1 and V is TRBV5-4, with 10 bases matching TRBD2. Germline loops: CDR1 SGHNT, CDR2 YYREEE (reference sequence). This CDR3 region has 15 residues. This chain's CDR3 is CASTLGASGSNEQFF. The CDR3, as DNA: TGTGCCAGCACCTTGGGGGCTAGCGGGAGCAATGAGCAGTTCTTC.